These 10 T cell receptor beta chains share one sample of origin, sequenced in a study of blood T cell repertoires in COVID-19. Sequenced by immunoSEQ multiplex PCR; TCRdb stores in-frame clones only, minus some. This sample has about 480,000 clones, with 89% found just once. The source material was peripheral blood. The receptors originated from a man aged 18 to 29 with COVID-19, enrolled during active disease.

This sequence joins TRBV18 and TRBJ1-5; a possible D gene is TRBD1 (6 bases). CDR3 length: 14 residues. Trimming took 6 bases from V and 5 from J, leaving 14 bases between them. Germline CDR1 KGHSH, CDR2 LQKENI. The CDR3: CASSLGRGDQPQHF. CDR3 in DNA: TGTGCCAGCTCCCTCGGCAGGGGAGATCAGCCCCAGCATTTT.

The chain couples TRBV5-4 to TRBJ2-3; D may be TRBD2 (7 bases). Trimming took off 1 base at V and 11 bases at J, with 20 bases between the two ends. The CDR3 extends over 15 amino acids. The germline CDR1 and CDR2 sequences are SGHNT and YYREEE (reference sequence). The CDR3 nucleotides are TGTGCCAGCAGCTTGACGGGGGGACCCGGGACAATGCAGTATTTT. Protein sequence: CASSLTGGPGTMQYF.

The rearrangement links TRBV10-2 to TRBJ1-2; no reliable D call. This CDR3 spans 14 amino acids. CDR1 is WSHSY and CDR2 is SAAADI in the germline V gene. With 0 bases removed from V and 8 bases from J, the gap between germline ends came to 13 bases. Here the CDR3 reads CASSESYFLAGYTF. For the CDR3, the DNA is TGCGCCAGCAGTGAGTCTTATTTTCTGGCAGGCTACACCTTC.

V gene TRBV3-1 (or the pseudogene TRBV3-2) combines with J gene TRBJ2-1; possibly TRBD1 for D (6 bases). Trimming took 4 bases from V and 7 from J, leaving 14 bases between them. In germline, CDR1 is LGHDT, CDR2 YNNKEL (reference sequence). The CDR3 sequence is 14 residues long. The CDR3 DNA reads as TGTGCCAGCAGCCCCCGTCTCAGGGGTAATGAGCAGTTCTTC. Encoded protein: CASSPRLRGNEQFF.

The V and J genes are TRBV19 and TRBJ2-7, with 7 bases identical to TRBD1. With 2 bases clipped from V and 4 bases from J, the junction kept 2 bases outside the gene matches. The CDR3 length is 13 residues. Germline V lookup: CDR1 LNHDA, CDR2 SQIVND (reference sequence). CDR3 loop: CASSITQGYEQYF. The CDR3 region has the DNA TGTGCCAGTAGTATAACACAGGGGTACGAGCAGTACTTC.

This chain uses TRBV20-1 with TRBJ1-2; D possibly corresponds to TRBD1 (5 bases). The germline gives CDR1 DFQATT, CDR2 SNEGSKA (reference sequence). CDR3 size: 11 residues. The V gene lost 2 bases and the J gene lost 7 bases, with 8 bases spanning the gap. DNA for the CDR3: TGCAGTGCTAGATGGGGGGTTGGCTACACCTTC. Translated: CSARWGVGYTF.

The chain recombines TRBV4-2 with TRBJ2-1; tentatively, D is TRBD2 (6 bases). Trimming shortened V by 6 bases and J by 10 bases, and 13 bases separated the two germline ends. The CDR3 spans 12 residues. Germline V gives CDR1 LGHNA, CDR2 YNFKEQ. CDR3 region: CASSKNSGEQFF. CDR3 DNA sequence: TGTGCCAGCAGTAAAAATAGCGGAGAGCAGTTCTTC.

The V gene is TRBV5-4, the J gene TRBJ2-1; tentatively, D is TRBD1 (6 bases). Trimming removed 3 bases at V and 0 bases at J, with 10 bases between. The germline gives CDR1 SGHNT, CDR2 YYREEE (reference sequence). The CDR3 has 15 residues. The CDR3 region is CASSSQGSSYNEQFF. Written as DNA, the CDR3 is TGTGCCAGCAGCTCGCAGGGGTCCTCCTACAATGAGCAGTTCTTC.

The rearrangement joins TRBV7-8 to TRBJ2-7; 7 nucleotides line up with TRBD1. CDR1 and CDR2 (germline): SGHVS, FQNEAQ. The CDR3 has 16 amino acids. The trim removed 2 bases at V and 5 bases at J, leaving 12 bases unmatched. Written as DNA, the CDR3 is TGTGCCAGCAGCTTAAGGGGTTGGACAGGTGGGGACGAGCAGTACTTC. Protein product: CASSLRGWTGGDEQYF.

This clone showed up many times. The chain combines TRBV15 with TRBJ1-4; no reliable D call. V was cut by 1 base and J by 8 bases, with 8 bases left in between. CDR3 length: 13 residues. CDR1 is LNHNV and CDR2 is YYDKDF in the germline V gene (reference sequence). CDR3 nucleotides: TGTGCCACCAGCAGAGTCCCATCCGAAAAACTGTTTTTT. Protein product: CATSRVPSEKLFF. Combining the CDR3 with reference TRBV15 and TRBJ1-4 gives the whole variable domain DAMVIQNPRYQVTQFGKPVTLSCSQTLNHNVMYWYQQKSSQAPKLLFHYYDKDFNNEADTPDNFQSRRPNTSFCFLDIRSPGLGDTAMYLCATSRVPSEKLFFGSGTQLSVL.